What follows are 24 T cell receptor beta chains derived from one specimen sequenced in a study of shared clonotypes between healthy human individuals. Only in-frame clones appear in the TCRdb table, and some are missing; sequencing was by immunoSEQ multiplex PCR. The data hold around 1,000,000 clones, with 77% observed a single time. The material sequenced was memory CD4+ T cells from PBMCs. The subset is: CD45RA-negative fraction. Receptor source: a man aged 18-30 years in good health. Some clones in this sample may be carry-over from other donors' samples.

This chain uses TRBV9 with TRBJ2-2; 7 bases align to TRBD2. CDR1 and CDR2 (germline): SGDLS, YYNGEE. The V segment lost 2 bases and the J segment 4 bases; nucleotides outside the gene matches: 8. This CDR3 has 16 residues. DNA of the CDR3: TGTGCCAGCAGCGTCCTAGCGGTCGGAACCACCGGGGAGCTGTTTTTT. Translated: CASSVLAVGTTGELFF.

The CDR3 is CASSQLAKGSDTQYF. The DNA of the CDR3 is TGCGCCAGCAGTCAGTTGGCCAAAGGCTCAGATACGCAGTATTTT. This chain connects TRBV5-1 to TRBJ2-3; D unresolved. Trimming stripped 5 bases from V and 4 bases from J, with 17 bases between. Germline CDR1 SGHRS, CDR2 YFSETQ. CDR3 size: 15 residues.

This clone was detected ten times or more. V and J are TRBV11-3 and TRBJ1-4, with 7 bases fitting TRBD1. The J segment lost 8 bases and the V segment lost 4 bases, leaving 16 bases of the junction unmatched. The length of the CDR3 is 17 residues. The V gene's germline CDR1 is SGHNT and CDR2 YENEEA. The CDR3 here is CASSSRPSQGTREKLFF. The CDR3 DNA reads TGTGCCAGCAGCTCTCGGCCCTCACAGGGGACGAGGGAAAAACTGTTTTTT. The full variable domain, its missing parts supplied by reference TRBV11-3 and TRBJ1-4, is EAGVVQSPRYKIIEKKQPVAFWCNPISGHNTLYWYLQNLGQGPELLIRYENEEAVDDSQLPKDRFSAERLKGVDSTLKIQPAELGDSAVYLCASSSRPSQGTREKLFFGSGTQLSVL.

The chain joins TRBV27 to TRBJ1-5; D gene uncertain. Germline V gives CDR1 MNHEY, CDR2 SMNVEV (reference sequence). Trimming stripped 0 bases from V and 6 bases from J, with 6 bases between. The CDR3 extends over 13 amino acids. CDR3 region: CASSLSLVQPQHF. DNA for the CDR3: TGTGCCAGCAGTTTATCCTTAGTTCAGCCCCAGCATTTT.

A word on this clone: A much larger clone sits a single nucleotide away, making a read error possible. Other DNA sequences in this specimen translate into the identical CDR3. This chain uses TRBV6-5 with TRBJ2-7; 7 positions match TRBD1. Germline V lookup: CDR1 MNHEY, CDR2 SVGAGI. The CDR3 loop spans 12 amino acids. With V trimmed by 6 bases and J by 3 bases, 2 bases remained unmatched. CDR3 bases: TGTGCCAGCAGCCCAGGGGGCTACGAGCAGTACTTC. It yields the protein CASSPGGYEQYF.

V gene TRBV7-9 combines with J gene TRBJ1-4, with D possibly TRBD1 on 5 matching bases. Germline V gene lookup returns CDR1 SEHNR and CDR2 FQNEAQ (reference sequence). Trimming shortened V by 2 bases and J by 8 bases, and 12 bases separated the two germline ends. The length of the CDR3 is 14 residues. The DNA of the CDR3 is TGTGCCAGCAGCTTACAGGGTTTGTCGGAAAAACTGTTTTTT. Its protein product is CASSLQGLSEKLFF.

With respect to this clone: With a far larger clone one base away, a read error is the likely cause. The chain recombines TRBV7-9 with TRBJ2-7; 9 bases map to TRBD1. V gave up 5 bases and J gave up 5 bases; unmatched junction bases: 7. Germline V gives CDR1 SEHNR, CDR2 FQNEAQ (reference sequence). The CDR3 totals 14 residues. CDR3 sequence reads: CASSIRDRDHEQYF. CDR3 DNA sequence: TGTGCCAGCAGCATCCGGGACAGGGACCACGAGCAGTACTTC. The full variable domain, its missing parts supplied by reference TRBV7-9 and TRBJ2-7, is DTGVSQNPRHKITKRGQNVTFRCDPISEHNRLYWYRQTLGQGPEFLTYFQNEAQLEKSRLLSDRFSAERPKGSFSTLEIQRTEQGDSAMYLCASSIRDRDHEQYFGPGTRLTVT.

A word on this clone: A single base separates this from a much larger clone, so it may be a read error. This sample also contains other DNA sequences that code for the same CDR3. The rearrangement uses TRBV30 and TRBJ1-1; D might be TRBD1 (6 bases). V was clipped by 3 bases and J by 0 bases, with 11 bases between them. CDR1 is GTSNPN, CDR2 SVGIG, per germline (reference sequence). The CDR3 spans 14 residues. CDR3 DNA: TGTGCCTGGAGCGGACAGACAATGAACACTGAAGCTTTCTTT. Residues: CAWSGQTMNTEAFF.

The V gene is TRBV23-1, the J gene TRBJ1-2; maybe TRBD1 (5 bases). TRBV23-1 is given ORF status, its function remaining uncertain. V was cut by 4 bases and J by 0 bases, with 18 bases left in between. CDR3 length: 17 residues. CDR3 residues: CASSLPLVGGSNYGYTF. In nucleotides, the CDR3 is TGCGCCAGCAGTCTCCCGTTGGTGGGGGGGTCTAACTATGGCTACACCTTC.

The chain uses TRBV4-2 and TRBJ2-5; TRBD2 agrees at 8 bases. The germline V gene has CDR1 LGHNA and CDR2 YNFKEQ. This CDR3 is built from 15 residues. V gave up 4 bases and J gave up 5 bases; unmatched junction bases: 9. The CDR3 reads CASSPSGGAVETQYF. CDR3 sequence (DNA): TGTGCCAGCAGCCCATCCGGGGGGGCCGTGGAGACCCAGTACTTC.

The V gene is TRBV5-4, the J gene TRBJ1-1; no reliable D call. This CDR3 comprises 15 residues. The germline gives CDR1 SGHNT, CDR2 YYREEE (reference sequence). V lost 1 base, J lost 11 bases, and 21 bases lay in between. CDR3 sequence: CASSLSTSYTANAFF. CDR3 in DNA: TGTGCCAGCAGCTTGAGTACCTCGTACACAGCAAATGCTTTCTTT.

This clone was observed once. The rearrangement links TRBV29-1 to TRBJ2-1, with 7 nucleotides matching TRBD2. Per germline, CDR1 SQVTM and CDR2 ANQGSEA. V lost 8 bases to trimming and J lost 7 bases; unmatched junction nucleotides: 20. The CDR3 sequence is 16 residues long. This chain's CDR3 is CSTSRESGMSTNEQFF. The CDR3 DNA sequence: TGCAGCACATCCCGGGAGAGCGGGATGAGTACGAATGAGCAGTTCTTC.

This clone has a handful of counts. V is TRBV6-5 and J is TRBJ1-3, with D tentatively TRBD1 (6 bases). The CDR3 runs to 14 residues. Trimming took 5 bases from V and 3 from J, leaving 11 bases between them. Germline loops: CDR1 MNHEY, CDR2 SVGAGI. CDR3 coding DNA: TGTGCCAGCAGTCTCGCACAGGGTGGAAACACCATATATTTT. Protein: CASSLAQGGNTIYF.

The chain joins TRBV5-1 to TRBJ1-2, with TRBD1 matching 8 bases. The CDR3 runs 14 residues. CDR1 and CDR2 from the germline V gene are SGHRS and YFSETQ. Trimming took 4 bases from V and 8 from J; bases not matched to a gene: 10. This chain's CDR3 is CASSQSSGTGGYTF. The CDR3, as DNA: TGCGCCAGCAGCCAATCGTCGGGGACAGGCGGCTACACCTTC.

The chain recombines TRBV5-1 with TRBJ1-4, with 10 nucleotides matching TRBD1. Germline V gene sequence: CDR1 SGHRS, CDR2 YFSETQ. V lost 4 bases, J lost 8 bases, and 8 bases stayed unmatched. The CDR3 is made up of 15 amino acids. Here the CDR3 reads CASSRTGTGEEKLFF. DNA for the CDR3: TGCGCCAGCAGCCGTACCGGGACAGGGGAAGAAAAACTGTTTTTT.

The chain has TRBV29-1 and TRBJ2-1; TRBD2 aligns across 7 bases. The ends lost 7 bases at V and 7 bases at J; junction bases unmatched: 13. This CDR3 is built from 14 residues. Germline V gene data show CDR1 as SQVTM and CDR2 as ANQGSEA. The CDR3 DNA is TGCAGCGGGGTCAGGCGGGAGACGGGTAATGAGCAGTTCTTC. Amino acids: CSGVRRETGNEQFF.

J is TRBJ2-7 and V is TRBV5-8; 13 bases align to TRBD2. Germline lookup yields CDR1 SGHTS and CDR2 YDEGEE. There are 17 residues in the CDR3. V gave up 0 bases and J gave up 5 bases; unmatched junction bases: 8. For the CDR3, the DNA is TGTGCCAGCAGCTTGGCGTTGACTAGCGGGAGGATAAACGAGCAGTACTTC. It translates to CASSLALTSGRINEQYF.

The J gene is TRBJ2-2, the V gene TRBV28; a possible D gene is TRBD2 (6 bases). Trimming removed 4 bases at V and 2 bases at J, with 14 bases between. CDR1 is MDHEN, CDR2 SYDVKM, per germline. The CDR3 covers 16 residues. The CDR3 protein is CASSSFRRGNTGELFF. DNA of the CDR3: TGTGCCAGCAGTTCCTTTCGGCGGGGCAACACCGGGGAGCTGTTTTTT.

The rearrangement joins TRBV6-1 to TRBJ2-4; D gene uncertain. V was trimmed by 3 bases and J by 7 bases, leaving 10 bases between them. This CDR3 comprises 13 residues. Germline V gives CDR1 MNHNS, CDR2 SASEGT. The CDR3 loop reads CASSESPINIQYF. Here the CDR3 DNA reads TGTGCCAGCAGTGAGTCTCCAATTAACATTCAGTACTTC.

V gene TRBV7-9 combines with J gene TRBJ2-7; D not certain. Per germline, CDR1 SEHNR and CDR2 FQNEAQ (reference sequence). Between the trimmed V and J ends, which lost 2 bases and 3 bases, there was a span of 8 bases. The CDR3 runs 13 residues. CDR3 nucleotides: TGTGCCAGCAGCTTAACGGTCGTCTACGAGCAGTACTTC. This gives the protein CASSLTVVYEQYF.

The gene calls are TRBV4-2 and TRBJ2-1, with TRBD2 identical over 8 bases. The CDR3 runs 15 residues. The junction had 7 bases not matched to a gene; V was cut back by 5 bases and J by 4 bases. Germline V gene data show CDR1 as LGHNA and CDR2 as YNFKEQ. CDR3 DNA: TGTGCCAGCAGCGTAGATAGCGGGAAATACAATGAGCAGTTCTTC. Protein sequence: CASSVDSGKYNEQFF.

This sequence joins TRBV25-1 and TRBJ1-4; D is unresolved. The CDR3 contains 17 residues. The V gene lost 1 base and the J gene lost 5 bases, with 17 bases spanning the gap. Germline CDR1 MGHDK, CDR2 SYGVNS. CDR3 loop: CASSELGSSPKNEKLFF. The CDR3 nucleotides are TGTGCCAGCAGTGAATTGGGGTCCTCCCCGAAAAATGAAAAACTGTTTTTT.

CDR3 coding DNA: TGTGCCAGCAGCTTAGACAGGGGAGTAGACTACGAGCAGTACTTC. Encoded protein: CASSLDRGVDYEQYF. This chain uses TRBV7-9 with TRBJ2-7, with TRBD1 identical over 7 bases. This CDR3 comprises 15 residues. The junction had 6 bases not matched to a gene; V was cut back by 1 base and J by 3 bases. Germline assignment: CDR1 SEHNR and CDR2 FQNEAQ (reference sequence).

This clone has just a few counts. J is TRBJ2-7 and V is TRBV5-1; D is tentatively TRBD1 or TRBD2 (5 bases each). This CDR3 region has 15 residues. The ends were cut back, 0 bases at V and 2 bases at J, with 12 bases in the middle. Germline V CDR1 and CDR2: SGHRS, YFSETQ. The CDR3 nucleotides read TGCGCCAGCAGCTTGGAGGGGCGGGTACCCTACGAGCAGTACTTC. Its protein is CASSLEGRVPYEQYF.